Following are 8 T cell receptor beta chains from one sample sequenced in a study of somatic mutations in cytotoxic T cells in rheumatoid arthritis. The method was immunoSEQ multiplex PCR; TCRdb's version includes in-frame clones alone and lacks a portion of them. This sample has more than 15,000 clones, with approximately 69% found just once. Sequenced: CD8+ T cells sorted from blood. These receptors were taken from a man aged 55 to 69 in good health.

The chain links TRBV4-2 to TRBJ2-3, with 9 bases fitting TRBD1. CDR1 is LGHNA, CDR2 YNFKEQ, per germline. The V and J ends lost 2 bases and 6 bases, in that order; junction bases with no gene match: 6. The CDR3 spans 15 residues. This CDR3 is CASSQTGGGQDTQYF. Here the CDR3 DNA reads TGTGCCAGCAGCCAAACAGGGGGCGGTCAGGATACGCAGTATTTT.

V is TRBV4-1 and J is TRBJ2-7, with a possible D match to TRBD1 (5 bases). Trimming stripped 7 bases from V and 0 bases from J, with 19 bases between. Germline CDR1 and CDR2: MGHRA and YSYEKL. The CDR3 length is 16 residues. The CDR3 DNA follows: TGCGCCAGCACCATTGCCGTGGACACAGCCTCCTACGAGCAGTACTTC. It codes for CASTIAVDTASYEQYF.

The CDR3 region is CASSPDRVINNEQFF. The CDR3 nucleotides are TGTGCCAGCAGCCCCGACAGGGTCATAAACAATGAGCAGTTCTTC. This rearrangement joins TRBV7-9 to TRBJ2-1; 7 nucleotides line up with TRBD1. This CDR3 comprises 15 residues. V was pared by 5 bases and J by 5 bases, with 9 bases of the junction left unmatched. Germline assignment: CDR1 SEHNR and CDR2 FQNEAQ (reference sequence). Full variable domain (rest looked up from reference TRBV7-9 and TRBJ2-1): DTGVSQNPRHKITKRGQNVTFRCDPISEHNRLYWYRQTLGQGPEFLTYFQNEAQLEKSRLLSDRFSAERPKGSFSTLEIQRTEQGDSAMYLCASSPDRVINNEQFFGPGTRLTVL.

This chain joins TRBV11-3 and TRBJ2-5, with 8 nucleotides matching TRBD2. Germline V gives CDR1 SGHNT, CDR2 YENEEA. V was pared by 5 bases and J by 4 bases, with 9 bases of the junction left unmatched. This CDR3 is built from 15 residues. The CDR3 reads CASSPTGTSGETQYF. The CDR3 DNA reads as TGTGCCAGCAGCCCGACCGGGACTAGTGGAGAGACCCAGTACTTC.

CDR3 in amino acids: CASSGDRDDEQFF. In DNA, the CDR3 is TGTGCCAGCAGCGGGGACAGGGACGATGAGCAGTTCTTC. The chain is built from TRBV7-8 and TRBJ2-1, with 9 nucleotides matching TRBD1. The CDR3 totals 13 residues. V was clipped by 5 bases and J by 8 bases; unmatched bases: 4. The germline V gene encodes CDR1 SGHVS and CDR2 FQNEAQ.

The chain has TRBV2 and TRBJ2-5, with 7 bases fitting TRBD2. Germline CDR1 reads SNHLY; CDR2 reads FYNNEI. J was trimmed by 3 bases and V by 6 bases; bases with no gene match: 13. The CDR3 consists of 16 residues. The CDR3 coding sequence is TGTGCCAGCAGGTTTCATTCCGGGACTATAAAAGAGACCCAGTACTTC. It translates to CASRFHSGTIKETQYF.

The CDR3 DNA reads as TGTGCCAGCAGCTTAGCGATGGCGGGAGGGCCAGATACGCAGTATTTT. It yields the protein CASSLAMAGGPDTQYF. The chain is built from TRBV7-2 and TRBJ2-3, with 9 nucleotides matching TRBD2. The trim removed 0 bases at V and 4 bases at J, leaving 5 bases unmatched. Looked up from germline, CDR1 is SGHTA and CDR2 is FQGNSA. The CDR3 runs 16 residues.

The chain couples TRBV5-5 to TRBJ2-5; 8 bases agree with TRBD1. The last part of the DNA fits TRBJ2-7 better; the J call may be wrong. The CDR3 totals 15 residues. Germline CDR1 and CDR2: SGHKS and YYEKEE (reference sequence). This CDR3 is CASSTYLTGAYEQYF. Here the CDR3 DNA reads TGTGCCAGCAGCACCTACTTGACAGGGGCCTACGAGCAGTACTTC.